This T cell receptor (beta chain) was observed in a study of Ad26.COV2.S vaccination and SARS-CoV-2 variants. Notes on the study in general: In vaccinated individuals, spike-specific CD8+ and CD4+ T cell responses reportedly displayed substantial breadth. Vaccinated individuals (as opposed to placebo recipients) had higher spike-specific TCR breadth. For non-spike TCRs, breadth in vaccine recipients resembled that in placebo recipients.

Method: immunoSEQ multiplex PCR; TCRdb's copy keeps in-frame clones and lacks some. Found here are about 350,000 clones, around nine tenths of them singletons; the top ten hold around 5%. As regards this clone: The target antigen is unknown.

Noted treatment: around 19 received Ad26.COV2.S at low or high dose, single or two shots; about 5 received placebo; per-sample allocation not given. Sampling was performed 63 days after the first vaccine or placebo injection. CDR1 SEHNR and CDR2 FQNEAQ come from the germline V gene (reference sequence). With 1 base removed from V and 8 bases from J, the gap between germline ends came to 12 bases. The CDR3 is made up of 14 amino acids. V and J are TRBV7-9 and TRBJ2-1; D is perhaps TRBD2 (6 bases). This receptor was obtained from a person between 18 and 65 years old who received the Ad26.COV2.S COVID-19 vaccine or a placebo. The source material was peripheral blood, sampled in a trial of Ad26.COV2.S vaccine versus placebo. The CDR3 DNA reads TGTGCCAGCAGCTTAGACTCTGGGGACTATGAGCAGTTCTTC. Encoded protein: CASSLDSGDYEQFF.